The subject of this entry is one TCR beta chain. Its antigen remains unidentified. V was shortened by 3 bases and J by 0 bases, with 14 bases between the two germline ends. Germline V gene lookup returns CDR1 KGHSH and CDR2 LQKENI. This CDR3 spans 16 amino acids. Clones were sequenced by immunoSEQ multiplex PCR, and TCRdb holds only the in-frame ones, with some missing. The table shows about 70,000 clones, with 80% occurring only once. This sample is drawn from a study of T cell clones after liver transplantation. Study-level information: TCRbeta sequencing after a pre-transplant mixed lymphocyte reaction identified graft-donor-reactive clones, later tracked in post-transplant blood. At least one year of complete immunosuppression withdrawal without enzymes over twice normal defined tolerance. The study, taken as a whole, reports: Graft donor-reactive T cells possibly entered the graft instead of undergoing deletion.

The sequence came from a human patient who received a liver transplant. Some T cells could come from the graft donor. The V and J genes are TRBV18 and TRBJ1-2; the D gene is possibly TRBD1 (5 bases). This sample comprised CD4+ T cells from blood, obtained 12 months after liver transplant. The CDR3 sequence is CASSPSSGGANYGYTF. Here the CDR3 DNA reads TGTGCCAGCTCACCCTCCAGCGGGGGGGCTAACTATGGCTACACCTTC.